This T cell receptor beta chain was observed in a study of identical twins. The sample holds many counts of this clonotype. Each cDNA held unique molecular identifiers, and template switching gave it a universal primer site. TCRdb recomputed calls from the 5' RACE reads with MiXCR, one row per CDR3 protein. The data contain just under 650,000 distinct CDR3 sequences, about 7.1% of them singletons. Trimming took off 3 bases at V and 2 bases at J, with 16 bases between the two ends. The CDR3 has 17 residues. The germline CDR1 and CDR2 sequences are SGHVS and FQNEAQ. The data were also submitted as part of a second study, on yellow fever vaccine responses in identical twins.

The V and J genes are TRBV7-8 and TRBJ2-2; unclear D gene. The sequence was collected from a woman between 18 and 30 years old in good health. Sequenced: PBMCs. CDR3 coding DNA: TGTGCCAGCAGCTTTCGGCAGGTTACCGAAAACACCGGGGAGCTGTTTTTT. This translates into CASSFRQVTENTGELFF.